Shown below are 32 T cell receptor beta chains from a single sample sequenced in a study of cytomegalovirus exposure and HLA in healthy donors (dated by TCRdb to 2017 to 2019). Library construction relied on the immunoSEQ multiplex PCR assay. A mixture of 60 forward primers for TCR Vbeta segments and 13 reverse primers for TCR Jbeta segments was used in the multiplex PCR. The table was pulled from immuneACCESS by TCRdb, which kept in-frame rearrangements only. Such tables lose some clones; where checked, under half of the loss comes from unresolved V genes, and the rest has no known cause. This sample is represented by approximately 170,000 clones; roughly four fifths of them were singletons. The ten largest clones represent about 1% of the sample. The specimen sequenced was PBMCs. These receptors all stem from a middle-aged woman in good health and CMV-seronegative.

The chain is built from TRBV7-2 and TRBJ1-1; D is ambiguous. The CDR3 runs 12 residues. Germline V CDR1 and CDR2: SGHTA, FQGNSA. Trimming took 5 bases from V and 10 from J, leaving 14 bases between them. This CDR3 is CASSPRSNRAFF. For the CDR3, the DNA is TGTGCCAGCAGCCCTCGGTCAAACCGAGCTTTCTTT.

This clone turned up a few times. The gene calls are TRBV18 and TRBJ1-1, with a weak D call TRBD1 (6 bases). The germline gives CDR1 KGHSH, CDR2 LQKENI. The CDR3 is 16 amino acids. V lost 1 base, J lost 0 bases, and 12 bases lay in between. The CDR3 spells CASSPRGQSMNTEAFF. CDR3 sequence (DNA): TGTGCCAGCTCACCACGGGGGCAGTCTATGAACACTGAAGCTTTCTTT.

The V and J genes are TRBV7-9 and TRBJ1-5, with 7 positions matching TRBD1. The germline CDR1 and CDR2 sequences are SEHNR and FQNEAQ (reference sequence). CDR3 length: 15 residues. J was trimmed by 5 bases and V by 1 base; bases with no gene match: 5. The CDR3 coding sequence is TGTGCCAGCAGCTTAGACGGCAGGGGGGATCAGCCCCAGCATTTT. Its protein is CASSLDGRGDQPQHF.

The chain couples TRBV29-1 to TRBJ2-3; 10 positions match TRBD2. The CDR3 runs 15 residues. Trimming removed 4 bases from V and 6 bases from J; junction bases left unmatched: 10. The V gene's germline CDR1 is SQVTM and CDR2 ANQGSEA. CDR3 residues: CSVVALAGVADTQYF. CDR3 DNA sequence: TGCAGCGTTGTCGCGCTAGCGGGAGTGGCGGATACGCAGTATTTT.

The chain is built from TRBV7-2 and TRBJ2-7, with D possibly being TRBD1 (6 bases). The CDR3 covers 12 residues. Trimming stripped 5 bases from V and 2 bases from J, with 7 bases between. Per germline, CDR1 SGHTA and CDR2 FQGNSA. The CDR3: CASSRDTYEQYF. The CDR3 nucleotides are TGTGCCAGCAGCCGGGACACCTACGAGCAGTACTTC.

This clone was counted once. The chain links TRBV6-1 to TRBJ2-1; 10 positions agree with TRBD1. The V gene's germline CDR1 is MNHNS and CDR2 SASEGT. V trimming: 6 bases; J trimming: 7 bases; junction bases outside the gene matches: 6. The CDR3 length is 14 residues. The CDR3 spells CASSPRTGGNEQFF. The CDR3 nucleotides are TGTGCCAGCAGCCCGAGGACAGGGGGAAATGAGCAGTTCTTC.

The V call is TRBV15, the J call TRBJ1-2; D is undetermined. CDR1 is LNHNV, CDR2 YYDKDF, per germline (reference sequence). Trimming removed 0 bases from V and 0 bases from J, with 2 bases in between. The CDR3 spans 13 residues. The CDR3 nucleotides read TGTGCCACCAGCAGAGACACTAACTATGGCTACACCTTC. Its translation: CATSRDTNYGYTF.

The CDR3 DNA reads TGTGCCAGCAGCACCGACAGGAACATTCAGTACTTC. As protein: CASSTDRNIQYF. V gene TRBV7-9 combines with J gene TRBJ2-4; D is perhaps TRBD1 (6 bases). Trimming pared 5 bases from V and 7 bases from J, leaving 9 bases between. Germline V gene lookup returns CDR1 SEHNR and CDR2 FQNEAQ (reference sequence). The CDR3 is made up of 12 amino acids.

This chain uses TRBV28 with TRBJ1-4; D gene uncertain. Trimming shortened V by 7 bases and J by 4 bases, and 13 bases separated the two germline ends. Germline V gene lookup returns CDR1 MDHEN and CDR2 SYDVKM. The CDR3 spans 14 residues. The DNA for the CDR3 is TGTGCCAGCATGGGCAGAGCATATAATGAAAAACTGTTTTTT. Its protein is CASMGRAYNEKLFF.

The genes are TRBV9 and TRBJ2-3; D is ambiguous. The CDR3 has 14 amino acids. Deletions cut 0 bases from V and 4 bases from J, with 9 bases between. Germline V gene lookup returns CDR1 SGDLS and CDR2 YYNGEE. The CDR3 DNA reads TGTGCCAGCAGCGTAGTGTCTGTCTCAGATACGCAGTATTTT. This codes for CASSVVSVSDTQYF.

The DNA of the CDR3 is TGTGCCAGCAGCTTAAGCGGCGGGGCAGGGTACATTCAGTACTTC. Residues: CASSLSGGAGYIQYF. This chain joins TRBV7-3 and TRBJ2-4; possible D gene TRBD2, 6 bases. Germline lookup yields CDR1 SGHTA and CDR2 FQGTGA. The CDR3 totals 15 residues. Trimming removed 1 base at V and 8 bases at J, with 15 bases between.

The CDR3 reads CASSVSGMRTEAFF. The DNA of the CDR3 is TGTGCCAGCAGTGTGTCAGGGATGAGAACTGAAGCTTTCTTT. The V call is TRBV2, the J call TRBJ1-1, with TRBD1 as a possible D gene (5 bases). The CDR3 spans 14 residues. V lost 4 bases and J lost 5, with 14 bases in between. In germline, CDR1 is SNHLY, CDR2 FYNNEI.

This clone was picked up one time. The gene calls are TRBV2 and TRBJ2-1; D gene ambiguous. CDR3 length: 14 residues. Deletions cut 7 bases from V and 1 base from J, with 11 bases between. Germline V gene data show CDR1 as SNHLY and CDR2 as FYNNEI. CDR3 sequence: CASTPQRSYNEQFF. CDR3 in DNA: TGTGCCAGCACCCCCCAGAGGTCCTACAATGAGCAGTTCTTC.

The chain joins TRBV6-1 to TRBJ2-3; 13 bases are shared with TRBD2. Per germline, CDR1 MNHNS and CDR2 SASEGT. V shed 7 bases, J shed 5 bases, and the junction held 6 bases outside the gene matches. The CDR3 has 15 residues. CDR3 bases: TGTGCCAGCAAAACGGGACTAGCGGGAATAGATACGCAGTATTTT. It encodes CASKTGLAGIDTQYF.

The DNA for the CDR3 is TGCGCCAGCAGCCAAGAGGGGGGTGGCGTTACTGGGGCCAACGTCCTGACTTTC. Translation gives CASSQEGGGVTGANVLTF. The V gene is TRBV4-1, the J gene TRBJ2-6, with a possible D match to TRBD2 (6 bases). Trimming removed 0 bases from V and 2 bases from J, with 14 bases in between. The CDR3 sequence is 18 residues long. CDR1 and CDR2 from the germline V gene are MGHRA and YSYEKL.

The rearrangement links TRBV18 to TRBJ1-2; 8 bases are shared with TRBD1. From germline, CDR1 is KGHSH and CDR2 LQKENI. The CDR3 runs to 15 residues. Trimming at V came to 4 bases and at J to 7 bases, leaving 11 bases not matched to a gene. The CDR3 loop is CASSLSGQGEIGYTF. The CDR3 DNA reads as TGTGCCAGCTCACTCAGTGGACAGGGTGAGATTGGCTACACCTTC.

In DNA form, the CDR3 reads TGTGCCAGCAGCCCCTCTCTCAGGGGGCGGTTCGGGAATGAGCAGTTCTTC. Translation: CASSPSLRGRFGNEQFF. The V gene is TRBV28, the J gene TRBJ2-1; 8 bases fit TRBD1. Germline V gives CDR1 MDHEN, CDR2 SYDVKM. J lost 7 bases, V lost 6 bases, and 17 bases had no gene match. This CDR3 is built from 17 residues.

The V gene is TRBV5-4, the J gene TRBJ1-1; weak D call: TRBD1 (6 bases). Germline CDR1 reads SGHNT; CDR2 reads YYREEE (reference sequence). The length of the CDR3 is 14 residues. V was pared by 5 bases and J by 4 bases, with 15 bases between. Written as DNA, the CDR3 is TGTGCCAGCAGAAACTCAGGGGCCCCCACTGAAGCTTTCTTT. It translates to CASRNSGAPTEAFF.

V is TRBV14 and J is TRBJ2-1; 9 bases match TRBD1. Germline V lookup: CDR1 SGHDN, CDR2 FVKESK. Unmatched junction bases numbered 12, after V lost 0 bases and J lost 15 bases. The CDR3 extends over 15 amino acids. The CDR3 spells CASSQDRGQGMMAFF. The CDR3 bases are TGTGCCAGCAGCCAAGATCGCGGACAGGGGATGATGGCGTTCTTC.

Comments on this clone: The junction departs from germline at one end; a sequencing error may be responsible. This chain joins TRBV28 and TRBJ1-1; 7 nucleotides align to TRBD1. Germline values: CDR1 MDHEN, CDR2 SYDVKM. The CDR3 is 12 residues long. The CDR3 DNA follows: TGTGCCAGCAGTTTATTAAGAGACAGGGTACTCTTT. Residues: CASSLLRDRVLF.

The chain has TRBV5-1 and TRBJ2-3; 10 bases agree with TRBD2. The CDR3 runs to 14 residues. The germline CDR1 and CDR2 sequences are SGHRS and YFSETQ. J gave up 8 bases and V 7 bases, and 10 bases lay outside the gene matches. CDR3 in amino acids: CASQPSGGLGTQYF. In DNA form, the CDR3 reads TGCGCCAGCCAGCCTAGCGGGGGTTTGGGTACGCAGTATTTT.

This clone turned up a few times. This chain joins TRBV30 and TRBJ2-7, with 13 bases that match TRBD2. V was pared by 4 bases and J by 3 bases, with 9 bases of the junction left unmatched. Germline V gene data show CDR1 as GTSNPN and CDR2 as SVGIG (reference sequence). The CDR3 is made up of 16 amino acids. The CDR3: CAWTPGLAGQGYEQYF. The CDR3 region has the DNA TGTGCCTGGACTCCGGGACTAGCGGGACAGGGCTACGAGCAGTACTTC.

This chain links TRBV29-1 with TRBJ1-1; unclear D gene. Germline values: CDR1 SQVTM, CDR2 ANQGSEA. CDR3 length equals 11 residues. V lost 5 bases to trimming and J lost 1 base, with 5 bases between them. The CDR3 bases are TGCAGCGTTCGGAGGAACACTGAAGCTTTCTTT. Translating it yields CSVRRNTEAFF. The variable domain in full, completed from reference TRBV29-1 and TRBJ1-1, reads SAVISQKPSRDICQRGTSLTIQCQVDSQVTMMFWYRQQPGQSLTLIATANQGSEATYESGFVIDKFPISRPNLTFSTLTVSNMSPEDSSIYLCSVRRNTEAFFGQGTRLTVV.

The chain uses TRBV11-2 and TRBJ1-1, with D hard to call. Deletions cut 0 bases from V and 8 bases from J, with 7 bases between. CDR3 length: 12 amino acids. Per germline, CDR1 SGHAT and CDR2 FQNNGV. CDR3 sequence (DNA): TGTGCCAGCAGCTTAGAGGGCTCCGAAGCTTTCTTT. Encoded protein: CASSLEGSEAFF.

The chain couples TRBV19 to TRBJ1-3; perhaps TRBD1 as D (6 bases). V shed 3 bases and J shed 3 bases, with 9 bases lying between them. Per the germline V gene, CDR1 is LNHDA and CDR2 is SQIVND (reference sequence). This CDR3 has 14 amino acids. CDR3 in amino acids: CASSIGRGGNTIYF. In nucleotides, the CDR3 is TGTGCCAGTAGTATTGGCAGGGGTGGAAACACCATATATTTT.

The chain couples TRBV5-1 to TRBJ2-7, with D possibly matching TRBD1 (6 bases). This CDR3 has 17 residues. V was pared by 0 bases and J by 0 bases, with 16 bases between. Germline V lookup: CDR1 SGHRS, CDR2 YFSETQ. The CDR3 DNA reads as TGCGCCAGCAGCTTGGGCATGGACAGCCAAGACTCCTACGAGCAGTACTTC. The encoded protein is CASSLGMDSQDSYEQYF.

V is TRBV6-1 and J is TRBJ2-7, with D possibly being TRBD1 (6 bases). The ends were cut back, 8 bases at V and 6 bases at J, with 17 bases in the middle. The CDR3 sequence is 13 residues long. Germline assignment: CDR1 MNHNS and CDR2 SASEGT. As DNA, the CDR3 is TGTGCCAGCGTTCCCCAGGGGATCGGCGAGCAGTACTTC. As protein: CASVPQGIGEQYF.

The rearrangement joins TRBV30 to TRBJ1-5, with D possibly being TRBD1 (6 bases). Germline-derived CDR1 and CDR2 are GTSNPN and SVGIG (reference sequence). The CDR3 spans 14 residues. Deletions cut 1 base from V and 5 bases from J, with 12 bases between. CDR3 coding DNA: TGTGCCTGGAGTGCCCTACAGGGTGATCAGCCCCAGCATTTT. Its translation is CAWSALQGDQPQHF.

On this clone: An end of the junction differs from the germline gene, which may be a read error. This chain uses TRBV7-7 with TRBJ2-2, with D possibly matching TRBD2 (5 bases). CDR1 and CDR2 (germline): SSHAT, FNYEAQ (reference sequence). The CDR3 consists of 13 residues. CDR3 nucleotide sequence: TGTGCTAGCAGCTTCACTAGCACCGGGGAGCTGTTTTTT. Protein product: CASSFTSTGELFF. Variable domain in full (rest from reference TRBV7-7 and TRBJ2-2): GAGVSQSPRYKVTKRGQDVTLRCDPISSHATLYWYQQALGQGPEFLTYFNYEAQPDKSGLPSDRFSAERPEGSISTLTIQRTEQRDSAMYRCASSFTSTGELFFGEGSRLTVL.

This clone was recorded a few times. V and J are TRBV7-3 and TRBJ1-5; no firm D call. Germline CDR1 and CDR2: SGHTA and FQGTGA. V lost 3 bases to trimming and J lost 2 bases, with 8 bases between them. CDR3 length equals 14 residues. The CDR3 loop reads CASSFPGCNQPQHF. DNA of the CDR3: TGTGCCAGCAGCTTCCCCGGGTGCAATCAGCCCCAGCATTTT.

The gene calls are TRBV18 and TRBJ1-1; the D is unclear. This CDR3 has 16 residues. The V end lost 5 bases, the J end lost 0 bases, and 16 bases lay between the germline ends. Germline CDR1 is KGHSH and CDR2 is LQKENI. The CDR3 loop is CASSIQSVLMNTEAFF. CDR3 nucleotide sequence: TGTGCCAGCTCAATTCAGAGCGTCCTCATGAACACTGAAGCTTTCTTT.

This clone showed up just once. V and J are TRBV19 and TRBJ2-3, with a possible D match to TRBD1 (6 bases). The CDR3 has 14 amino acids. Germline V gene data show CDR1 as LNHDA and CDR2 as SQIVND (reference sequence). Trimming took 5 bases from V and 3 from J, leaving 12 bases between them. CDR3 loop: CASSPRTATDTQYF. The CDR3 bases are TGTGCCAGTAGTCCTCGGACAGCGACAGATACGCAGTATTTT.